This passage covers 9 T cell receptor beta chains from one sample sequenced in a study of control samples from healthy donors and cancer patients. Profiled with immunoSEQ multiplex PCR; TCRdb holds only in-frame clones, not every one. The sample shows over 150,000 clones, nearly 96% of them seen only once. Sequences were obtained from blood. The receptors originated from a woman aged 30 to 39 in good health.

V usage is TRBV7-9 and J usage is TRBJ2-1, with TRBD1 matching over 7 bases. The CDR3 covers 17 residues. The germline CDR1 and CDR2 sequences are SEHNR and FQNEAQ (reference sequence). V lost 7 bases, J lost 3 bases, and 15 bases stayed unmatched. CDR3 nucleotide sequence: TGTGCCAGCAAGAGACTACTAACAGGGGTCGACTACAATGAGCAGTTCTTC. Amino acids: CASKRLLTGVDYNEQFF.

This clone was observed a single time. The V call is TRBV7-8, the J call TRBJ2-2; 12 nucleotides agree with TRBD1. The germline CDR1 and CDR2 sequences are SGHVS and FQNEAQ. J was trimmed by 2 bases and V by 5 bases; bases with no gene match: 9. The length of the CDR3 is 18 residues. The CDR3 coding sequence is TGTGCCAGCAGCCCGGGACAGGGGGCGGCCCTAAACACCGGGGAGCTGTTTTTT. Protein: CASSPGQGAALNTGELFF.

This chain links TRBV10-2 with TRBJ1-5; 7 nucleotides align to TRBD1. V shed 6 bases, J shed 6 bases, and the junction held 8 bases outside the gene matches. The CDR3 loop spans 14 amino acids. The germline V gene has CDR1 WSHSY and CDR2 SAAADI. CDR3 loop: CASSLDRASQPQHF. The DNA of the CDR3 is TGCGCCAGCAGCCTCGACAGGGCTAGTCAGCCCCAGCATTTT.

The chain combines TRBV5-1 with TRBJ2-7; D remains ambiguous. The CDR3 has 15 amino acids. With 1 base removed from V and 0 bases from J, the gap between germline ends came to 11 bases. The germline CDR1 and CDR2 sequences are SGHRS and YFSETQ. CDR3 sequence: CASSLWVGISYEQYF. For the CDR3, the DNA is TGCGCCAGCAGCTTGTGGGTAGGGATCTCCTACGAGCAGTACTTC.

The count of this clone is one. V gene TRBV28 combines with J gene TRBJ1-2, with a tentative D call TRBD1 (6 bases). Trimming left V 6 bases short and J 4 bases short, with 12 bases between. The CDR3 is 13 residues long. The V gene's germline CDR1 is MDHEN and CDR2 SYDVKM. CDR3 residues: CASSQQGSYGYTF. The CDR3 DNA is TGTGCCAGCAGCCAACAGGGAAGCTATGGCTACACCTTC.

V gene TRBV27 combines with J gene TRBJ2-1; D gene ambiguous. The germline V gene has CDR1 MNHEY and CDR2 SMNVEV (reference sequence). The CDR3 has 11 residues. V dropped 0 bases and J dropped 9 bases, with 3 bases sitting between them. The CDR3 coding sequence is TGTGCCAGCAGTTTATCCGGTGAGCAGTTCTTC. This sequence encodes CASSLSGEQFF.

The chain recombines TRBV19 with TRBJ1-4; D gene uncertain. CDR3 length: 17 amino acids. The germline CDR1 and CDR2 sequences are LNHDA and SQIVND (reference sequence). Trimming took off 3 bases at V and 7 bases at J, with 21 bases between the two ends. The CDR3 spells CASSIQPPDRPGEKLFF. For the CDR3, the DNA is TGTGCCAGTAGTATCCAACCGCCCGATCGACCTGGTGAAAAACTGTTTTTT.

This chain connects TRBV21-1 to TRBJ1-5; TRBD1, the D gene given by the table, was not confirmed from the DNA. TRBV21-1 is termed a pseudogene. The CDR3 spans 14 residues. The CDR3 DNA sequence: TGTGCCAGCGTGGGACAGGTAGTAGGTCAGCCCCAGCATTTT. Protein: CASVGQVVGQPQHF.

The chain combines TRBV30 with TRBJ2-2, with D perhaps matching TRBD1 (6 bases). Germline lookup yields CDR1 GTSNPN and CDR2 SVGIG (reference sequence). V shed 2 bases and J shed 8 bases, with 9 bases lying between them. This CDR3 is built from 12 residues. Here the CDR3 DNA reads TGTGCCTGGAGTAGGGGGAAAGGGGAGCTGTTTTTT. Translation: CAWSRGKGELFF.